Each of the 22 T cell receptor beta chains below was sequenced from the same sample in a study of cytomegalovirus exposure and HLA in healthy donors. Here immunoSEQ multiplex PCR was the method, and the copy in TCRdb shows in-frame clones only, minus some. In the table there are around 260,000 clones, 90% of which are singletons. Material for sequencing was PBMCs. The receptor set was obtained from a woman aged 25 to 39 in good health and CMV-seronegative.

This rearrangement joins TRBV28 to TRBJ1-4; D is undetermined. CDR1 is MDHEN and CDR2 is SYDVKM in the germline V gene. This CDR3 region has 14 residues. Trimming left V 4 bases short and J 8 bases short, with 14 bases between. The DNA for the CDR3 is TGTGCCAGCAGTTCGTCGCAGATCTTCGAAAAACTGTTTTTT. Translation: CASSSSQIFEKLFF.

The chain combines TRBV5-6 with TRBJ2-2; D is ambiguous. Deletions cut 1 base from V and 1 base from J, with 11 bases between. Germline CDR1 and CDR2: SGHDT and YYEEEE. The CDR3 contains 16 residues. The CDR3 DNA sequence: TGTGCCAGCAGCTTGAGGGTAGAATGGAACACCGGGGAGCTGTTTTTT. Protein product: CASSLRVEWNTGELFF.

The genes are TRBV30 and TRBJ1-1; 7 bases match TRBD1. Trimming at V came to 8 bases and at J to 8 bases, leaving 5 bases not matched to a gene. Germline V gene lookup returns CDR1 GTSNPN and CDR2 SVGIG (reference sequence). The CDR3 is 10 residues long. Here the CDR3 reads CAGTRGEAFF. The CDR3, as DNA: TGTGCCGGAACCAGGGGGGAAGCTTTCTTT.

This clone has only one observation. V usage is TRBV6-5 and J usage is TRBJ2-5, with 13 bases lining up with TRBD2. The CDR3 totals 15 residues. CDR1 MNHEY and CDR2 SVGAGI come from the germline V gene. Germline trimming cut 5 bases from V and 4 bases from J; bases unmatched to any gene: 4. CDR3 coding DNA: TGTGCCAGCAGTCGGGGACTAGCGGGAACAGAGACCCAGTACTTC. It codes for CASSRGLAGTETQYF.

The rearrangement uses TRBV7-3 and TRBJ2-2, with TRBD1 matching over 10 bases. This CDR3 spans 15 amino acids. The germline V gene encodes CDR1 SGHTA and CDR2 FQGTGA. With 4 bases clipped from V and 5 bases from J, the junction kept 4 bases outside the gene matches. CDR3 nucleotide sequence: TGTGCCAGCAGCTCCCGGACAGGGGGGACCGGGGAGCTGTTTTTT. This gives the protein CASSSRTGGTGELFF.

This rearrangement joins TRBV13 to TRBJ2-1; D gene unclear. V was trimmed by 1 base and J by 2 bases, leaving 9 bases between them. This CDR3 region has 15 residues. Looked up from germline, CDR1 is PRHDT and CDR2 is FYEKMQ (reference sequence). The CDR3 reads CASSLASVAYNEQFF. As DNA, the CDR3 is TGTGCCAGCAGCTTAGCAAGCGTTGCCTACAATGAGCAGTTCTTC.

The V call is TRBV7-6, the J call TRBJ2-5; 7 bases align to TRBD1. J lost 1 base, V lost 5 bases, and 13 bases had no gene match. The germline V gene encodes CDR1 SGHVS and CDR2 FNYEAQ. This CDR3 is built from 17 residues. Written as DNA, the CDR3 is TGTGCCAGCAGCGTAGACCCGACAGGGAAAGGCCAAGAGACCCAGTACTTC. Protein: CASSVDPTGKGQETQYF.

In this sample, this clone turned up many times. The rearrangement uses TRBV9 and TRBJ2-7; 9 positions match TRBD2. The CDR3 totals 15 residues. V lost 0 bases and J lost 3; bases outside the gene matches: 4. The germline gives CDR1 SGDLS, CDR2 YYNGEE. This chain's CDR3 is CASSVGLAADYEQYF. The CDR3 DNA is TGTGCCAGCAGCGTAGGACTAGCGGCTGACTACGAGCAGTACTTC.

This clone was seen more than once but under ten times. The CDR3 nucleotides are TGTGCCAGCAGTTTAGTAGGTGAAAAACTGTTTTTT. Amino acid sequence: CASSLVGEKLFF. The rearrangement links TRBV27 to TRBJ1-4, with D unclear. The CDR3 spans 12 residues. The germline V and J ends were trimmed by 2 bases and 7 bases, with 5 bases remaining between them. The germline gives CDR1 MNHEY, CDR2 SMNVEV (reference sequence).

Only a few counts were recorded for this clone. The chain is built from TRBV7-8 and TRBJ2-3, with TRBD2 identical over 8 bases. The CDR3 is made up of 16 amino acids. Germline assignment: CDR1 SGHVS and CDR2 FQNEAQ. Germline trimming cut 4 bases from V and 6 bases from J; bases unmatched to any gene: 12. CDR3 amino acids: CASSSRVAGRGDTQYF. The DNA for the CDR3 is TGTGCCAGCAGCTCCCGGGTAGCGGGGAGGGGCGATACGCAGTATTTT.

V and J are TRBV9 and TRBJ2-7; 8 nucleotides align to TRBD1. CDR3 length equals 12 residues. The ends lost 3 bases at V and 7 bases at J; junction bases unmatched: 3. The germline CDR1 and CDR2 sequences are SGDLS and YYNGEE. CDR3 DNA: TGTGCCAGCAGCGCCACAGGGGGAGAGCAGTACTTC. Translated: CASSATGGEQYF.

This clone was recorded only once. The rearrangement uses TRBV11-3 and TRBJ2-2; perhaps D is TRBD1 or TRBD2 (5 bases each). Per germline, CDR1 SGHNT and CDR2 YENEEA. This CDR3 has 15 amino acids. The germline V and J ends were trimmed by 6 bases and 6 bases, with 17 bases remaining between them. This CDR3 reads CASRKEGMVAGELFF. CDR3 nucleotides: TGTGCCAGCAGAAAAGAGGGGATGGTCGCCGGGGAGCTGTTTTTT. The whole variable domain, filled in from reference TRBV11-3 and TRBJ2-2, reads EAGVVQSPRYKIIEKKQPVAFWCNPISGHNTLYWYLQNLGQGPELLIRYENEEAVDDSQLPKDRFSAERLKGVDSTLKIQPAELGDSAVYLCASRKEGMVAGELFFGEGSRLTVL.

The chain combines TRBV30 with TRBJ2-5; the match to TRBD2 covers 10 bases. V gave up 2 bases and J gave up 4 bases; unmatched junction bases: 7. CDR1 is GTSNPN, CDR2 SVGIG, per germline (reference sequence). The CDR3 spans 15 residues. This chain's CDR3 is CAWSMSGRERETQYF. The CDR3 nucleotides read TGTGCCTGGAGTATGAGCGGGAGGGAAAGAGAGACCCAGTACTTC.

The chain recombines TRBV11-3 with TRBJ2-2; D is possibly TRBD1 or TRBD2 (5 bases each). V was clipped by 8 bases and J by 0 bases, with 7 bases between them. Germline loops: CDR1 SGHNT, CDR2 YENEEA. The CDR3 loop spans 13 amino acids. In DNA form, the CDR3 reads TGTGCCAGCGGGACGACGAACACCGGGGAGCTGTTTTTT. The encoded protein is CASGTTNTGELFF.

The genes are TRBV10-3 and TRBJ2-3; D not certain. The CDR3 sequence is 12 residues long. Deletions cut 2 bases from V and 8 bases from J, with 8 bases between. Per germline, CDR1 ENHRY and CDR2 SYGVKD. The CDR3 protein is CAISEKVVTQYF. CDR3 nucleotide sequence: TGTGCCATCAGTGAGAAGGTGGTTACGCAGTATTTT.

The J gene is TRBJ2-3, the V gene TRBV6-4; 8 bases are a match to TRBD2. From germline, CDR1 is MRHNA and CDR2 SNTAGT. CDR3 length: 15 amino acids. V gave up 2 bases and J gave up 3 bases; unmatched junction bases: 4. CDR3 sequence (DNA): TGTGCCAGCAGTGACGGGGAGCGGGAGACAGATACGCAGTATTTT. Its translation is CASSDGERETDTQYF.

The chain recombines TRBV28 with TRBJ2-7; D is perhaps TRBD1 (6 bases). Germline V CDR1 and CDR2: MDHEN, SYDVKM. The length of the CDR3 is 17 residues. Trimming pared 5 bases from V and 6 bases from J, leaving 26 bases between. The CDR3 DNA follows: TGTGCCAGCAGTACTATATGGGGGCGTGGGACAATGGGCGAGCAGTACTTC. Translated, it gives CASSTIWGRGTMGEQYF.

The chain combines TRBV9 with TRBJ2-2; 7 positions agree with TRBD2. Germline CDR1 is SGDLS and CDR2 is YYNGEE. The J segment lost 6 bases and the V segment lost 0 bases, leaving 8 bases of the junction unmatched. This CDR3 is 16 amino acids long. As DNA, the CDR3 is TGTGCCAGCAGCGTAGAAAAGCGTCGGGGGGCCGGGGAGCTGTTTTTT. Encoded protein: CASSVEKRRGAGELFF.

The V gene is TRBV28, the J gene TRBJ2-7; no clear D. Germline assignment: CDR1 MDHEN and CDR2 SYDVKM. V was pared by 3 bases and J by 0 bases, with 9 bases between. This CDR3 comprises 14 residues. The CDR3 here is CASSLAESSYEQYF. CDR3 nucleotide sequence: TGTGCCAGCAGTTTGGCAGAGAGCTCCTACGAGCAGTACTTC.

The J gene is TRBJ2-5, the V gene TRBV7-2; D perhaps matches TRBD2 (6 bases). CDR3 size: 15 residues. Deletions cut 3 bases from V and 4 bases from J, with 15 bases between. CDR1 and CDR2 from the germline V gene are SGHTA and FQGNSA. The CDR3 DNA follows: TGTGCCAGCAGCTTGGCGCGCGGGGCAGGAGAGACCCAGTACTTC. Its protein product is CASSLARGAGETQYF. Together with reference TRBV7-2 and TRBJ2-5, the CDR3 gives the full variable domain: GAGVSQSPSNKVTEKGKDVELRCDPISGHTALYWYRQSLGQGLEFLIYFQGNSAPDKSGLPSDRFSAERTGGSVSTLTIQRTQQEDSAVYLCASSLARGAGETQYFGPGTRLLVL.

A single count supports this clone. V is TRBV6-1 and J is TRBJ2-5, with D possibly matching TRBD2 (5 bases). CDR3 length equals 13 residues. V shed 0 bases and J shed 7 bases, with 9 bases lying between them. Germline V gene lookup returns CDR1 MNHNS and CDR2 SASEGT. The CDR3 is CASSEAGLATQYF. Here the CDR3 DNA reads TGTGCCAGCAGTGAAGCTGGCCTAGCGACCCAGTACTTC.

The chain combines TRBV29-1 with TRBJ2-7; no clear D. V lost 6 bases and J 4 bases, leaving 16 bases between the germline ends. The CDR3 is 13 residues long. CDR1 and CDR2 from the germline V gene are SQVTM and ANQGSEA. In nucleotides, the CDR3 is TGCAGCGTGGAGTTTGCGGAAGGATACGAGCAGTACTTC. It translates to CSVEFAEGYEQYF.